These T cell receptor beta chains were read from a single sample in a study of T cells in Graves' hyperthyroidism and ophthalmopathy. TCRdb called the multiplex PCR reads again in MiXCR, with one record for every CDR3 protein. Of about half a million distinct CDR3 sequences in the sample, less than 25% were seen once. The sequencing sample was made of blood. These TCRs come from a woman in her 70s with Graves' ophthalmopathy. The CDR3 runs from the conserved cysteine through the conserved F or W. The D gene is left open where the match is weak. Clone size is shown for a subset of rows, as once, few, many or a class of expanded clone.

V gene: TRBV3-1
CDR3 length: 15
D gene: .
J gene: TRBJ2-3
clone size: many
CDR3 DNA: TGTGCCAGCGGGACAGGCGGGAGTTTCGCAGATACGCAGTATTTT
CDR3 protein: CASGTGGSFADTQYF

V gene: TRBV20-1
CDR3 length: 15
D gene: .
J gene: TRBJ2-1
clone size: few
CDR3 DNA: TGCAGTGCAATCCTCTTCCACCACTCCTACAATGAGCAGTTCTTC
CDR3 protein: CSAILFHHSYNEQFF

V gene: TRBV18
CDR3 length: 13
D gene: .
J gene: TRBJ1-5
clone size: .
CDR3 DNA: TGTGCCAGCTCACCGGGGGTCAATCAGCCCCAGCATTTT
CDR3 protein: CASSPGVNQPQHF

V gene: TRBV11-2
CDR3 length: 15
D gene: .
J gene: TRBJ1-1
clone size: many
CDR3 DNA: TGTGCCAGCAGCTTAGTGGGGGGCTTGAACACTGAAGCTTTCTTT
CDR3 protein: CASSLVGGLNTEAFF

V gene: TRBV2
CDR3 length: 16
D gene: .
J gene: TRBJ2-3
clone size: many
CDR3 DNA: TGTGCCAGCAGTGATTTACCTGGCCAGGGGTCAGATACGCAGTATTTT
CDR3 protein: CASSDLPGQGSDTQYF

V gene: TRBV5-1
CDR3 length: 13
D gene: .
J gene: TRBJ1-2
clone size: few
CDR3 DNA: TGCGCCAGCAGCTTGACGGGGGATGCTGGCTACACCTTC
CDR3 protein: CASSLTGDAGYTF

V gene: TRBV20-1
CDR3 length: 15
D gene: TRBD2
J gene: TRBJ2-1
clone size: many
CDR3 DNA: TGCAGTGCTTTATTAGCGGGGGTGCCGTACAATGAGCAGTTCTTC
CDR3 protein: CSALLAGVPYNEQFF

V gene: TRBV18
CDR3 length: 17
D gene: TRBD1
J gene: TRBJ2-2
clone size: .
CDR3 DNA: TGTGCCAGCTCACCACAAGTATCCGGGACAGGCGCCGGGGAGCTGTTTTTT
CDR3 protein: CASSPQVSGTGAGELFF

V gene: TRBV28
CDR3 length: 14
D gene: .
J gene: TRBJ1-2
clone size: once
CDR3 DNA: TGTGCCAGCAGTCCGCTCATCGGCAACTATGGCTACACCTTC
CDR3 protein: CASSPLIGNYGYTF

V gene: TRBV2
CDR3 length: 13
D gene: .
J gene: TRBJ2-7
clone size: .
CDR3 DNA: TGTGCCAGCAACCGGGCCCCTCGGAACGAGCAGTACTTC
CDR3 protein: CASNRAPRNEQYF

V gene: TRBV28
CDR3 length: 16
D gene: TRBD1
J gene: TRBJ1-3
clone size: .
CDR3 DNA: TGTGCCAGCAGGGCAGGGGGACCACACTCTGGAAACACCATATATTTT
CDR3 protein: CASRAGGPHSGNTIYF

V gene: TRBV18
CDR3 length: 16
D gene: TRBD2
J gene: TRBJ2-2
clone size: few
CDR3 DNA: TGTGCCAGCTCACCACCGACTAGCGGGAGGACCGGGGAGCTGTTTTTT
CDR3 protein: CASSPPTSGRTGELFF

V gene: TRBV2
CDR3 length: 16
D gene: .
J gene: TRBJ2-7
clone size: many
CDR3 DNA: TGTGCCAGCAGTGAATTCCGTCGGGCCTCCTCCTACGAGCAGTACTTC
CDR3 protein: CASSEFRRASSYEQYF

V gene: TRBV12-3/TRBV12-4
CDR3 length: 12
D gene: TRBD1
J gene: TRBJ1-2
clone size: .
CDR3 DNA: TGTGCCAGCAGTTCTACAGGGGTCGGCCACACCTTC
CDR3 protein: CASSSTGVGHTF

V gene: TRBV6-2/TRBV6-3
CDR3 length: 14
D gene: TRBD1
J gene: TRBJ2-2
clone size: few
CDR3 DNA: TGTGCCAGCCGCAGGGGGCTCGGCACCGGGGAGCTGTTTTTT
CDR3 protein: CASRRGLGTGELFF

V gene: TRBV28
CDR3 length: 13
D gene: .
J gene: TRBJ2-5
clone size: few
CDR3 DNA: TGTGCCGAGTCCGGGTTCAGGCAAGAGACCCAGTACTTC
CDR3 protein: CAESGFRQETQYF

V gene: TRBV6-2/TRBV6-3
CDR3 length: 14
D gene: .
J gene: TRBJ1-1
clone size: many
CDR3 DNA: TGTGCCAGCAGTTACTCGGGGGTCTGGACTGAAGCTTTCTTT
CDR3 protein: CASSYSGVWTEAFF

V gene: TRBV5-1
CDR3 length: 17
D gene: TRBD2
J gene: TRBJ2-1
clone size: once
CDR3 DNA: TGCGCCAGCAGAAAAACCACTAGCGGTCGCTCCTACAATGAGCAGTTCTTC
CDR3 protein: CASRKTTSGRSYNEQFF

V gene: TRBV4-1
CDR3 length: 17
D gene: .
J gene: TRBJ2-1
clone size: .
CDR3 DNA: TGCGCCAGCAGCCTCAACAGGGGTGGCGGGAGTTTCGCTGAGCAGTTCTTC
CDR3 protein: CASSLNRGGGSFAEQFF

V gene: TRBV20-1
CDR3 length: 13
D gene: .
J gene: TRBJ1-1
clone size: few
CDR3 DNA: TGCAGTGCTAGCTATTGGGGGAACACTGAAGCTTTCTTT
CDR3 protein: CSASYWGNTEAFF

V gene: TRBV6-5
CDR3 length: 18
D gene: TRBD2
J gene: TRBJ2-5
clone size: many
CDR3 DNA: TGTGCCAGCAGTTACTCGAATCTGCGACTAGCGGGAGAAGAGACCCAGTACTTC
CDR3 protein: CASSYSNLRLAGEETQYF

V gene: TRBV12-3/TRBV12-4
CDR3 length: 16
D gene: TRBD2
J gene: TRBJ2-5
clone size: many
CDR3 DNA: TGTGCCAGCAGTTTAGGGACTAGCGGGAGTTCCGAGACCCAGTACTTC
CDR3 protein: CASSLGTSGSSETQYF

V gene: TRBV11-2
CDR3 length: 16
D gene: .
J gene: TRBJ1-1
clone size: few
CDR3 DNA: TGTGCCAGCAGCCCCGATGTCGGGGGCGGGAACACTGAAGCTTTCTTT
CDR3 protein: CASSPDVGGGNTEAFF

V gene: TRBV28
CDR3 length: 14
D gene: TRBD1
J gene: TRBJ1-1
clone size: many
CDR3 DNA: TGTGCCAGCAGCCCAGGGGGCTTGAACACTGAAGCTTTCTTT
CDR3 protein: CASSPGGLNTEAFF

V gene: TRBV18
CDR3 length: 13
D gene: .
J gene: TRBJ1-1
clone size: .
CDR3 DNA: TGTGCCAGCTCAGACGGTAGGAACACTGAAGCTTTCTTT
CDR3 protein: CASSDGRNTEAFF

V gene: TRBV2
CDR3 length: 11
D gene: .
J gene: TRBJ2-7
clone size: .
CDR3 DNA: TGTGCCAGCAGGGAGAGTAGCGAGCAGTACTTC
CDR3 protein: CASRESSEQYF

V gene: TRBV2
CDR3 length: 15
D gene: .
J gene: TRBJ1-5
clone size: few
CDR3 DNA: TGTGCCAGCAGTCGGGGCGTGGGCGACAATCAGCCCCAGCATTTT
CDR3 protein: CASSRGVGDNQPQHF

V gene: TRBV11-3
CDR3 length: 15
D gene: TRBD1
J gene: TRBJ2-3
clone size: .
CDR3 DNA: TGTGCCAGCAGCTTAGGGCGGCAGGGGGCAGATACGCAGTATTTT
CDR3 protein: CASSLGRQGADTQYF

V gene: TRBV7-2
CDR3 length: 16
D gene: TRBD1
J gene: TRBJ1-6
clone size: .
CDR3 DNA: TGTGCCAGCAGCTTAGTCGGACAGGCGTCAAGTTCACCCCTCCACTTT
CDR3 protein: CASSLVGQASSSPLHF

V gene: TRBV6-1
CDR3 length: 11
D gene: TRBD2
J gene: TRBJ2-5
clone size: few
CDR3 DNA: TGTGCCAGCACAGGCGGGGGGGCCCAGTACTTC
CDR3 protein: CASTGGGAQYF

V gene: TRBV19
CDR3 length: 14
D gene: TRBD1
J gene: TRBJ1-3
clone size: few
CDR3 DNA: TGTGCCAGTTCGCCGGGACAGGCGGGAAACACCATATATTTT
CDR3 protein: CASSPGQAGNTIYF

V gene: TRBV11-2
CDR3 length: 15
D gene: .
J gene: TRBJ2-1
clone size: .
CDR3 DNA: TGTGCCAGCAGCTTAGCTGATAAGGAGCTGGGTGAGCAGTTCTTC
CDR3 protein: CASSLADKELGEQFF

V gene: TRBV12-5
CDR3 length: 13
D gene: .
J gene: TRBJ2-7
clone size: .
CDR3 DNA: TGTGCTAGTGGTTTCACAGGGTTTTTCGAGCAGTACTTC
CDR3 protein: CASGFTGFFEQYF

V gene: TRBV28
CDR3 length: 15
D gene: TRBD2
J gene: TRBJ2-1
clone size: many
CDR3 DNA: TGTGCCAGCAGGGCCGGGACTAGCGGGAGCGATTATCCGTTCTTC
CDR3 protein: CASRAGTSGSDYPFF

V gene: TRBV28
CDR3 length: 12
D gene: .
J gene: TRBJ2-4
clone size: .
CDR3 DNA: TGTGCCAGCGGTTTAGCCAAAAACATTCAGTACTTC
CDR3 protein: CASGLAKNIQYF

V gene: TRBV28
CDR3 length: 13
D gene: .
J gene: TRBJ1-2
clone size: many
CDR3 DNA: TGTGCCAGCAGCCAAGGTGGGAGCTATGGCTACACCTTC
CDR3 protein: CASSQGGSYGYTF

V gene: TRBV5-1
CDR3 length: 15
D gene: .
J gene: TRBJ1-1
clone size: .
CDR3 DNA: TGCGCCAGCAGCTCCACAGGAAAACTGAACACTGAAGCTTTCTTT
CDR3 protein: CASSSTGKLNTEAFF

V gene: TRBV28
CDR3 length: 16
D gene: .
J gene: TRBJ1-1
clone size: .
CDR3 DNA: TGTGCCAGCAGTCCACTTAGGGGGGGGCGGAACACTGAAGCTTTCTTT
CDR3 protein: CASSPLRGGRNTEAFF

V gene: TRBV6-2/TRBV6-3
CDR3 length: 16
D gene: TRBD2
J gene: TRBJ2-3
clone size: few
CDR3 DNA: TGTGCCAGCAGTTACTTCGCGACTAGCGGGAGAGATACGCAGTATTTT
CDR3 protein: CASSYFATSGRDTQYF

V gene: TRBV20-1
CDR3 length: 14
D gene: TRBD1
J gene: TRBJ1-6
clone size: many
CDR3 DNA: TGCAGTGCTAACGACAGGGGTCGCGGTTCACCCCTCCACTTT
CDR3 protein: CSANDRGRGSPLHF

V gene: TRBV7-2
CDR3 length: 18
D gene: TRBD2
J gene: TRBJ2-3
clone size: few
CDR3 DNA: TGTGCCAGCAGCTTACGCGCTAGCGGGAGGGCCATGGCAGATACGCAGTATTTT
CDR3 protein: CASSLRASGRAMADTQYF

V gene: TRBV7-2
CDR3 length: 12
D gene: .
J gene: TRBJ2-7
clone size: .
CDR3 DNA: TGTGCCAGCACCTTCCAGACCTACGAGCAGTACTTC
CDR3 protein: CASTFQTYEQYF

V gene: TRBV12-3/TRBV12-4
CDR3 length: 15
D gene: .
J gene: TRBJ2-2
clone size: .
CDR3 DNA: TGTGCCAGCAGCCCCCTTAGGAGGGTAACCGGGGAGCTGTTTTTT
CDR3 protein: CASSPLRRVTGELFF

V gene: TRBV27
CDR3 length: 13
D gene: .
J gene: TRBJ1-1
clone size: few
CDR3 DNA: TGTGCCAGCAGTTTATCGAGTGTGACTGAAGCTTTCTTT
CDR3 protein: CASSLSSVTEAFF

V gene: TRBV7-6
CDR3 length: 18
D gene: TRBD2
J gene: TRBJ2-1
clone size: .
CDR3 DNA: TGTGCCAGCAGCCGAGGACTAGCGGGAGGCATTAGGGTTAATGAGCAGTTCTTC
CDR3 protein: CASSRGLAGGIRVNEQFF

V gene: TRBV20-1
CDR3 length: 13
D gene: .
J gene: TRBJ2-5
clone size: many
CDR3 DNA: TGCAGTGCCCCCAGGGCTTGGGGAGAGACCCAGTACTTC
CDR3 protein: CSAPRAWGETQYF

V gene: TRBV19
CDR3 length: 15
D gene: TRBD2
J gene: TRBJ2-1
clone size: .
CDR3 DNA: TGTGCCAGTAGTATTGTAGCGGGGGTAGAGTATGAGCAGTTCTTC
CDR3 protein: CASSIVAGVEYEQFF

V gene: TRBV20-1
CDR3 length: 13
D gene: .
J gene: TRBJ2-7
clone size: few
CDR3 DNA: TGCAGTGCTAGGAGTAGCCGGGCCTACGAGCAGTACTTC
CDR3 protein: CSARSSRAYEQYF

V gene: TRBV4-3
CDR3 length: 15
D gene: TRBD1
J gene: TRBJ2-4
clone size: few
CDR3 DNA: TGCGCCAGCAGCCAGGACAGGGGATGGGGGAACATTCAGTACTTC
CDR3 protein: CASSQDRGWGNIQYF

V gene: TRBV9
CDR3 length: 14
D gene: .
J gene: TRBJ1-2
clone size: few
CDR3 DNA: TGTGCCAGCAGCGTCAGGGACCTCACCTATGGCTACACCTTC
CDR3 protein: CASSVRDLTYGYTF

V gene: TRBV15
CDR3 length: 15
D gene: .
J gene: TRBJ2-4
clone size: few
CDR3 DNA: TGTGCCACCAGCAGAGACATGGGCCCCTTGAACATTCAGTACTTC
CDR3 protein: CATSRDMGPLNIQYF

V gene: TRBV12-3/TRBV12-4
CDR3 length: 13
D gene: .
J gene: TRBJ2-6
clone size: many
CDR3 DNA: TGTGCCAGCAGTTTGGCGGGGGCCAACGTCCTGACTTTC
CDR3 protein: CASSLAGANVLTF

V gene: TRBV7-9
CDR3 length: 15
D gene: TRBD1
J gene: TRBJ1-5
clone size: .
CDR3 DNA: TGTGCCAGCAGCCTTGGGGACAGTAGCAATCAGCCCCAGCATTTT
CDR3 protein: CASSLGDSSNQPQHF

V gene: TRBV27
CDR3 length: 12
D gene: .
J gene: TRBJ2-1
clone size: many
CDR3 DNA: TGTGCCAGCAGGCCCCCGCTCGTTGAGCAGTTCTTC
CDR3 protein: CASRPPLVEQFF

V gene: TRBV5-8
CDR3 length: 14
D gene: .
J gene: TRBJ1-4
clone size: .
CDR3 DNA: TGTGCCAGCAGCTTTGCTGGGGGAGTTGAAAAACTGTTTTTT
CDR3 protein: CASSFAGGVEKLFF